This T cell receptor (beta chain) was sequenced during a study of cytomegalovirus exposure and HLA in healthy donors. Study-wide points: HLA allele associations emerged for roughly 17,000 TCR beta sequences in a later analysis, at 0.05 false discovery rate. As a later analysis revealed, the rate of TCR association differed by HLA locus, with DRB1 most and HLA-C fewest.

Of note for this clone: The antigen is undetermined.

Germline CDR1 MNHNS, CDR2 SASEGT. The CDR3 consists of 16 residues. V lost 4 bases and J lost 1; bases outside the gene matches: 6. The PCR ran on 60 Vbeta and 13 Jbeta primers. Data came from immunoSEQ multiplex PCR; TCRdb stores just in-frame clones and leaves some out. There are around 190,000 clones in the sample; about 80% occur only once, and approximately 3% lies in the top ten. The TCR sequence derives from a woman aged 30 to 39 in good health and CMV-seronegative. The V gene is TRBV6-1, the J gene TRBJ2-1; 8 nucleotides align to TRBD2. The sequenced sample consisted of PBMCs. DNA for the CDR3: TGTGCCAGCAGTGGCCGACTAGCGACATCCTACAATGAGCAGTTCTTC. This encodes CASSGRLATSYNEQFF.